This passage covers 20 T cell receptor beta chains from one sample sequenced in a study of shared clonotypes between healthy human individuals. Only in-frame clones appear in the TCRdb table, and some are missing; sequencing was by immunoSEQ multiplex PCR. The sample holds around 500,000 clones, around 85% seen once. The sequenced sample was PBMCs. The receptors were sampled from a middle-aged woman in good health. Some clones in this sample may be carry-over from other donors' samples.

Details on this clone: A far larger clone is just one base off, so this is likely a read error. Other DNA sequences of this sample code for an identical CDR3. The chain is built from TRBV6-1 and TRBJ2-7, with a tentative D call TRBD2 (6 bases). There are 15 residues in the CDR3. Germline CDR1 and CDR2: MNHNS and SASEGT. The DNA for the CDR3 is TGTGCCAGCAGTCCCCGACTAGATCCGCCCTACGAGCAATACTTC. It specifies CASSPRLDPPYEQYF.

There are many counts of this clone. Distinct nucleotide sequences in the sample also encode this CDR3. V gene TRBV11-3 combines with J gene TRBJ2-2; 12 positions match TRBD2. This CDR3 has 18 residues. The V gene's germline CDR1 is SGHNT and CDR2 YENEEA. Trimming removed 5 bases from V and 2 bases from J; junction bases left unmatched: 9. CDR3 DNA: TGTGCCAGCAGCAGCGGGACTAGCGGGTGGTCTAACACCGGGGAGCTGTTTTTT. Protein sequence: CASSSGTSGWSNTGELFF.

V and J are TRBV27 and TRBJ2-7; 9 bases fit TRBD2. The J segment lost 5 bases and the V segment lost 0 bases, leaving 8 bases of the junction unmatched. This CDR3 comprises 16 residues. Germline CDR1 MNHEY, CDR2 SMNVEV (reference sequence). The DNA of the CDR3 is TGTGCCAGCAGTTTATCCGGCGGGAGGGCATCCCACGAGCAGTACTTC. Translating it yields CASSLSGGRASHEQYF.

CDR3 amino acids: CASSTLTKGGQGSNNYGYTF. Here the CDR3 DNA reads TGTGCCAGTAGTACCCTCACCAAGGGGGGACAGGGGTCGAATAACTATGGCTACACCTTC. The chain carries TRBV19 and TRBJ1-2, with TRBD1 matching 10 bases. CDR1 and CDR2 from the germline V gene are LNHDA and SQIVND (reference sequence). The CDR3 contains 20 residues. V was clipped by 4 bases and J by 1 base; unmatched bases: 18.

This chain links TRBV5-1 with TRBJ1-4; TRBD1 matches at 7 bases. The V segment lost 4 bases and the J segment 5 bases; nucleotides outside the gene matches: 8. Germline CDR1 and CDR2: SGHRS and YFSETQ. The CDR3 runs to 15 residues. Here the CDR3 reads CASSNGRGVNEKLFF. The CDR3 DNA follows: TGCGCCAGCAGCAACGGCAGGGGGGTGAATGAAAAACTGTTTTTT.

The V and J genes are TRBV7-7 and TRBJ1-5; 8 positions agree with TRBD1. Germline assignment: CDR1 SSHAT and CDR2 FNYEAQ (reference sequence). V was clipped by 5 bases and J by 5 bases; unmatched bases: 2. The CDR3 totals 13 residues. DNA of the CDR3: TGTGCCAGCAGCGCGGACAGGGATCAGCCCCAGCATTTT. It is translated as CASSADRDQPQHF.

V is TRBV19 and J is TRBJ2-2; 8 bases agree with TRBD1. V lost 10 bases, J lost 2 bases, and 12 bases stayed unmatched. The CDR3 is 16 amino acids. The V gene's germline CDR1 is LNHDA and CDR2 SQIVND (reference sequence). This chain's CDR3 is CATSRGRSPNTGELFF. Here the CDR3 DNA reads TGTGCCACTTCCAGGGGGCGTTCCCCTAACACCGGGGAGCTGTTTTTT.

In regard to this clone: The junction shows a germline mismatch at one end, possibly a read error. The chain combines TRBV6-6 with TRBJ1-2; D is ambiguous. Germline V CDR1 and CDR2: MNHNY, SVGAGI (reference sequence). The CDR3 loop spans 13 amino acids. In DNA, the CDR3 is TGTGCCAGCAGTCCTTATCCCAACTATGGCTACACATTC. Translating it yields CASSPYPNYGYTF.

There are a few counts of this clone. V is TRBV6-1 and J is TRBJ2-1; TRBD2 matches at 8 bases. The ends lost 7 bases at V and 6 bases at J; junction bases unmatched: 5. The CDR3 totals 13 residues. Germline V gene lookup returns CDR1 MNHNS and CDR2 SASEGT. In DNA, the CDR3 is TGTGCCAGCAATAGCGGGAACCTCAATGAGCAGTTCTTC. Its translation is CASNSGNLNEQFF.

J is TRBJ2-2 and V is TRBV29-1; no clear D. Germline V gene lookup returns CDR1 SQVTM and CDR2 ANQGSEA. V dropped 7 bases and J dropped 10 bases, with 7 bases sitting between them. There are 9 residues in the CDR3. CDR3 sequence: CSGKLELFF. The CDR3, as DNA: TGCAGCGGCAAGTTGGAGCTGTTTTTT.

Remarks on this clone: The junction departs from the called germline gene at one end, perhaps through a read error. The chain joins TRBV7-9 to TRBJ2-1, with unresolved D. This CDR3 comprises 14 residues. CDR1 and CDR2 from the germline V gene are SEHNR and FQNEAQ (reference sequence). CDR3 nucleotides: TGTGCCAGTAGCCCCCGGTCCGCTACACATGAGCAGCTCTTC. Translated: CASSPRSATHEQLF.

This clone has just one count. Here the CDR3 DNA reads TGTGCCAGCAGTGTCTTAGGATTTGGCAATCAGCCCCAGCATTTT. Translated: CASSVLGFGNQPQHF. V is TRBV2 and J is TRBJ1-5; no firm D call. The germline CDR1 and CDR2 sequences are SNHLY and FYNNEI. The CDR3 is 15 amino acids. V gave up 4 bases and J gave up 2 bases, with 12 bases separating them.

The V call is TRBV5-1, the J call TRBJ1-2; D is unclear. The CDR3 consists of 15 residues. The V and J ends lost 0 bases and 7 bases respectively, with 16 bases between them. CDR1 is SGHRS, CDR2 YFSETQ, per germline. The CDR3 loop is CASSLEASLEGGYTF. CDR3 nucleotide sequence: TGCGCCAGCAGCTTGGAGGCATCCCTGGAGGGTGGCTACACCTTC.

This rearrangement joins TRBV5-1 to TRBJ2-4; tentatively, D is TRBD1 (6 bases). This CDR3 is 16 amino acids long. Per the germline V gene, CDR1 is SGHRS and CDR2 is YFSETQ. Trimming shortened V by 4 bases and J by 0 bases, and 14 bases separated the two germline ends. The CDR3 region is CASSPTGQLAKNIQYF. CDR3 sequence (DNA): TGCGCCAGCAGCCCCACAGGACAGCTAGCCAAAAACATTCAGTACTTC.

Comment on this clone: A far larger clone is one nucleotide away, so this likely arose from a read error. The rearrangement links TRBV27 to TRBJ2-2; possibly TRBD2 for D (5 bases). Germline V lookup: CDR1 MNHEY, CDR2 SMNVEV (reference sequence). The CDR3 spans 14 residues. The V gene lost 4 bases and the J gene lost 10 bases, with 16 bases spanning the gap. CDR3 DNA sequence: TGTGCCAGCAGTTCAGAACTAGTTTCCGTGGAGCTGTTTTTT. Amino acid sequence: CASSSELVSVELFF.

A few counts support this clone. With a far larger clone one base away, a read error is the likely cause. Other DNA sequences in this sample translate to the same CDR3. The J gene is TRBJ1-1, the V gene TRBV28, with D possibly being TRBD1 (6 bases). The CDR3 runs to 14 residues. The germline CDR1 and CDR2 sequences are MDHEN and SYDVKM. This chain's CDR3 is CASSRGTRHTEAFF. CDR3 nucleotides: TGTGCCAGCAGCCGCGGGACACGCCACACCGAAGCTTTCTTT.

The chain employs TRBV30 and TRBJ2-2; 9 nucleotides match TRBD2. The trim removed 7 bases at V and 7 bases at J, leaving 10 bases unmatched. Looked up from germline, CDR1 is GTSNPN and CDR2 is SVGIG (reference sequence). The CDR3 contains 14 residues. DNA for the CDR3: TGTGCCTCCGGGACTAGCCGTTCGGGCGGGGAGCTGTTTTTT. It is translated as CASGTSRSGGELFF.

This chain uses TRBV28 with TRBJ1-4; the D is unclear. CDR1 is MDHEN and CDR2 is SYDVKM in the germline V gene. V lost 8 bases to trimming and J lost 8 bases, with 9 bases between them. CDR3 size: 11 residues. CDR3 DNA: TGTGCCAGCGGTCTAAGGGAAAAACTGTTTTTT. Its protein product is CASGLREKLFF.

The chain carries TRBV5-4 and TRBJ2-2; no reliable D call. This CDR3 is built from 15 residues. Germline V gene sequence: CDR1 SGHNT, CDR2 YYREEE (reference sequence). The germline V and J ends were trimmed by 0 bases and 6 bases, with 12 bases remaining between them. In DNA, the CDR3 is TGTGCCAGCAGCTTGGAGGAAGGGCTGGCCGGGGAGCTGTTTTTT. Translation: CASSLEEGLAGELFF.

This clone was seen only once. The chain links TRBV28 to TRBJ2-1; TRBD2 matches 12 bases. The V gene end was trimmed by 7 bases and the J gene end by 12 bases; junction bases not matched to a gene: 13. Germline V lookup: CDR1 MDHEN, CDR2 SYDVKM. This CDR3 is 15 amino acids long. In DNA form, the CDR3 reads TGTGCCAGCATCCCGGGACTAGCGGGTGGAAGGTGGCAGTTCTTC. This sequence encodes CASIPGLAGGRWQFF.